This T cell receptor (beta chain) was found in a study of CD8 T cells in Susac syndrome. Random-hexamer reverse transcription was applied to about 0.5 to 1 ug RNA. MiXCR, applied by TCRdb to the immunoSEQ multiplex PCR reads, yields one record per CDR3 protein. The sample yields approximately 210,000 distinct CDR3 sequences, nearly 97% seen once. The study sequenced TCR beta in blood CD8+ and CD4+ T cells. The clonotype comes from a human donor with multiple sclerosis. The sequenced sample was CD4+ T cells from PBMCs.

CDR3 nucleotides: TGCGCCAGCAGCAGGATGACAGGCGGCTACTATGGCTACACCTTC. As protein: CASSRMTGGYYGYTF. This chain joins TRBV5-1 and TRBJ1-2, with a possible D match to TRBD1 (6 bases). Germline loops: CDR1 SGHRS, CDR2 YFSETQ. The length of the CDR3 is 15 residues. V shed 4 bases and J shed 3 bases, with 16 bases lying between them.